This TCR beta chain was profiled in a study of T cells in Graves' hyperthyroidism and ophthalmopathy. This clonotype was counted many times. TCR beta CDR3 region amplification was performed from RNA transcripts. First-round RT-PCR targeting the TCR CDR3 was performed with the HTBI primer set. TCRdb reprocessed the multiplex PCR reads via MiXCR and lists one record per CDR3 protein. The sample has roughly 500,000 distinct CDR3 sequences, over 11% seen once; the top ten hold more than 4.5%. V gave up 0 bases and J gave up 4 bases; unmatched junction bases: 10. CDR1 DFQATT and CDR2 SNEGSKA come from the germline V gene (reference sequence). The CDR3 loop spans 17 amino acids.

The specimen sequenced was blood. The receptor was derived from a woman aged 25 to 39 with Graves' hyperthyroidism that later progressed to Graves' ophthalmopathy. This rearrangement joins TRBV20-1 to TRBJ2-3; 10 nucleotides align to TRBD2. CDR3 in amino acids: CSARDSEREGRADTQYF. The CDR3 region has the DNA TGCAGTGCTAGAGATTCTGAGCGGGAGGGCCGCGCAGATACGCAGTATTTT.